What follows describes a single TCR beta chain. What it binds is unknown. This sample stems from a study of cytomegalovirus exposure and HLA in healthy donors. Study-level information: The approximately 120 validation repertoires were reported in a later analysis to have been generated on the same platform as the approximately 700 first-cohort repertoires. Study-wide results and limits: Listed as cytomegalovirus-associated were 170 or so TCR beta chains.

CDR3 length equals 15 residues. Germline lookup yields CDR1 SGHRS and CDR2 YFSETQ. V was shortened by 4 bases and J by 6 bases, with 17 bases between the two germline ends. Assay: immunoSEQ multiplex PCR; the TCRdb copy retains only in-frame clones and omits some. The sample shows about 120,000 clones, approximately 94% of them seen only once. Input material: PBMCs. The rearrangement links TRBV5-1 to TRBJ2-1; TRBD2 is a possible D gene (5 bases). The TCR originated in a man younger than 35 in good health and CMV-seronegative. The CDR3 bases are TGCGCCAGCAGCCCCACTGGAGGCCCGGGCAATGAGCAGTTCTTC. Its translation: CASSPTGGPGNEQFF.